The text below deals with one TCR beta chain. This entry comes from a study of blood T cell repertoires in COVID-19. This table comes from immunoSEQ multiplex PCR, and its TCRdb copy is limited to in-frame clones, with some not included. The table records some 180,000 clones, about nine tenths of them present only once. This CDR3 has 20 residues. The J segment lost 4 bases and the V segment lost 5 bases, leaving 18 bases of the junction unmatched. Germline CDR1 and CDR2: SGHTA and FQGTGA. Material for sequencing was peripheral blood. The sequence came from a man aged 35 to 55 with acute or convalescent COVID-19. The genes are TRBV7-3 and TRBJ1-6, with 9 positions matching TRBD1. In DNA, the CDR3 is TGTGCCAGCAGCCCACGAGAAGGACAGGGGCAGGATCGGTATAATTCACCCCTCCACTTT. This sequence encodes CASSPREGQGQDRYNSPLHF.